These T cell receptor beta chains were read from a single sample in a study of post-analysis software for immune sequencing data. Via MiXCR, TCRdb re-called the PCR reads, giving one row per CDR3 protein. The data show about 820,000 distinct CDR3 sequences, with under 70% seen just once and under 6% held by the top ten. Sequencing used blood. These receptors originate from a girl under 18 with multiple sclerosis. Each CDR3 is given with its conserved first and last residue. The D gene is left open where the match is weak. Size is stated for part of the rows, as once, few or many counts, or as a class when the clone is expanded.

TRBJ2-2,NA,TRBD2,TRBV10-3,CAIAGLAGGNTGELFF,TGTGCCATCGCCGGACTAGCGGGAGGGAACACCGGGGAGCTGTTTTTT
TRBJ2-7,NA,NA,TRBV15,CATSREAGPYEQYF,TGTGCCACCAGCAGGGAGGCAGGACCCTACGAGCAGTACTTC
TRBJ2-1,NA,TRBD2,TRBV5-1,CASSLDSGRPQGKQFF,TGCGCCAGCAGCTTGGATAGCGGGAGACCTCAAGGGAAGCAGTTCTTC
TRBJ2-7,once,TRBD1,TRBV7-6,CASSRMIQGKSPYEQYF,TGTGCCAGCAGCCGCATGATACAGGGGAAGTCCCCCTACGAGCAGTACTTC
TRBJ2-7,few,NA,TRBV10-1,CAGLKPHEQYF,TGCGCCGGATTAAAACCCCACGAGCAGTACTTC
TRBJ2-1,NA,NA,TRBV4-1,CASSPGQCLEQFF,TGCGCCAGCAGCCCTGGACAGTGTTTGGAGCAGTTCTTC
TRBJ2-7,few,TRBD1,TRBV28,CASSSRGRRSYEQYF,TGTGCCAGCAGTTCCAGGGGGAGAAGGTCCTACGAGCAGTACTTC
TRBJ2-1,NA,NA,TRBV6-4,CASSDSGQGPYNEQFF,TGTGCCAGCAGTGACTCAGGGCAGGGACCCTACAATGAGCAGTTCTTC
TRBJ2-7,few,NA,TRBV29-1,CSAQPQIGPYEQYF,TGCAGCGCCCAACCCCAAATAGGACCCTACGAGCAGTACTTC
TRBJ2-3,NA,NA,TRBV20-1,CSARSDRVGSGSTDTQYF,TGCAGTGCTAGATCGGACAGGGTGGGTAGCGGGAGCACAGATACGCAGTATTTT
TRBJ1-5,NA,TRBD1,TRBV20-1,CSARARTGGWDQPQHF,TGCAGTGCTAGAGCAAGAACAGGGGGCTGGGATCAGCCCCAGCATTTT
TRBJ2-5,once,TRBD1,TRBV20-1,CSAKTTGGYGETQYF,TGCAGTGCTAAAACCACAGGGGGCTATGGAGAGACCCAGTACTTC
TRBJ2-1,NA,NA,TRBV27,CASSLSPDPEQFF,TGTGCCAGCAGTTTATCTCCCGATCCTGAGCAGTTCTTC
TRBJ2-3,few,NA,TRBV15,CATSSRHFSTPDTQYF,TGTGCCACCAGCAGTAGGCACTTCTCAACCCCAGATACGCAGTATTTT
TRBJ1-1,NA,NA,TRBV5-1,CASSLARGGNTEAFF,TGCGCCAGCAGCTTGGCCAGAGGAGGGAACACTGAAGCTTTCTTT
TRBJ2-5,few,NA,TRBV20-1,CSAREHRQETQYF,TGCAGTGCTAGAGAACACAGGCAAGAGACCCAGTACTTC
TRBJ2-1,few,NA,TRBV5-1,CASTQGGRNEQFF,TGCGCCAGCACGCAGGGGGGTCGCAATGAGCAGTTCTTC
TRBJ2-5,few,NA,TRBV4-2,CASSHVLDSEDQETQYF,TGTGCCAGCAGCCATGTCCTAGACAGCGAAGACCAAGAGACCCAGTACTTC
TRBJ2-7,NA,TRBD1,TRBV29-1,CSVVETGAYEQYF,TGCAGCGTTGTGGAGACAGGGGCCTACGAGCAGTACTTC
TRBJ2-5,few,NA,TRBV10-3,CAISGRAKETQYF,TGTGCCATCAGTGGCAGGGCGAAAGAGACCCAGTACTTC
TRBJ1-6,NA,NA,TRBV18,CASSPLGLDNSPLHF,TGTGCCAGCTCACCACTCGGGCTTGATAATTCACCCCTCCACTTT
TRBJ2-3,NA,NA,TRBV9,CASSTGGRAASTDTQYF,TGTGCCAGCAGCACCGGCGGTAGGGCAGCTAGCACAGATACGCAGTATTTT
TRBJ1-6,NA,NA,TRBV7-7,CASSLGGKENSPLHF,TGTGCCAGCAGCTTGGGGGGTAAAGAAAATTCACCCCTCCACTTT
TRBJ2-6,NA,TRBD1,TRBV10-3,CASLGQGASGANVLTF,TGTGCCAGCCTCGGACAGGGGGCCTCTGGGGCCAACGTCCTGACTTTC
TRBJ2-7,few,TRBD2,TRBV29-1,CSAGTSGRVYEQYF,TGCAGCGCCGGGACTAGCGGGAGGGTATACGAGCAGTACTTC
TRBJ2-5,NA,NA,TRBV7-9,CASSTRTGYQETQYF,TGTGCCAGCAGCACCCGGACGGGTTACCAAGAGACCCAGTACTTC
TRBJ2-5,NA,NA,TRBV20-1,CSARGSPVTQYF,TGCAGTGCTAGAGGCAGTCCTGTGACCCAGTACTTC
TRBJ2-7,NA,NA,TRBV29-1,CSGVGGSGTPFYEQYF,TGCAGCGGTGTAGGGGGGTCGGGGACACCTTTCTACGAGCAGTACTTC
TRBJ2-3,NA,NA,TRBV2,CASIQGTGTQYF,TGTGCCAGCATTCAGGGGACCGGTACGCAGTATTTT
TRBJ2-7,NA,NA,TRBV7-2,CASNQGGAPQETRYF,TGTGCCAGCAACCAGGGCGGGGCCCCCCAAGAGACCCGGTACTTC
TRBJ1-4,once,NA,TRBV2,CASSGTGFWWKLFF,TGTGCCAGCAGTGGAACAGGGTTCTGGTGGAAACTGTTTTTT
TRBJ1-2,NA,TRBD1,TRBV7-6,CASSLADGTGDGYTF,TGTGCCAGCAGCTTAGCCGACGGGACAGGGGATGGCTACACCTTC
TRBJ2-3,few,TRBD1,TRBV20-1,CSARAGQGGGQYF,TGCAGTGCTAGAGCAGGACAGGGAGGTGGGCAGTATTTT
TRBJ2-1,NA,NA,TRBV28,CASSFLVVRDEQFF,TGTGCCAGCAGTTTTCTAGTAGTTCGGGATGAGCAGTTCTTC
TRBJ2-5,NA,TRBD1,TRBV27,CASTYIDLAGQDEQYF,TGTGCCAGCACTTATATCGACTTGGCGGGACAGGATGAGCAGTACTTC
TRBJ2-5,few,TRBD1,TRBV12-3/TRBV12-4,CASSLTGALQETQYF,TGTGCCAGCAGTTTGACAGGGGCTTTGCAAGAGACCCAGTACTTC
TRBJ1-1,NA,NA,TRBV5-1,CASSLAGRYTEAFF,TGCGCCAGCAGCTTGGCCGGGCGGTACACTGAAGCTTTCTTT
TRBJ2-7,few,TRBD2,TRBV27,CATHRSGSFVYEQYF,TGTGCCACCCATCGTAGCGGGAGTTTCGTCTACGAGCAGTACTTC
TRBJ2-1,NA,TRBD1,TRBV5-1,CASSSQGVQFF,TGCGCCAGCAGCTCCCAGGGGGTGCAGTTCTTC
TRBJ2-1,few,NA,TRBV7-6,CASSSPGHNNEQFF,TGTGCCAGCAGCTCCCCGGGACATAACAATGAGCAGTTCTTC
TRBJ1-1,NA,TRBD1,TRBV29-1,CSVVSGGNTEAFF,TGCAGCGTTGTGTCAGGGGGCAACACTGAAGCTTTCTTT
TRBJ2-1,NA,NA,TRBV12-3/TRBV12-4,CASSLLVGLRGYNEQFF,TGCGCCAGCAGTTTACTCGTTGGACTTCGGGGATACAATGAGCAGTTCTTC
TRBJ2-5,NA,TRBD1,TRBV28,CATETGSQETQYF,TGTGCCACTGAGACAGGGTCCCAAGAGACCCAGTACTTC
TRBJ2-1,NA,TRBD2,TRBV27,CATMGLAGGEDEQFF,TGTGCCACCATGGGACTAGCGGGAGGAGAAGATGAGCAGTTCTTC
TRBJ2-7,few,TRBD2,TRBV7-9,CASSLGLAAGEQYF,TGTGCCAGCAGCTTAGGACTAGCGGCCGGCGAGCAGTACTTC
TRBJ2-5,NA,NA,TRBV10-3,CAIGGLKRTQYF,TGTGCCATCGGGGGATTGAAGAGGACCCAGTACTTC
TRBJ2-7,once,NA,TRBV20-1,CSAQGAHSLGEQYF,TGCAGTGCACAAGGGGCCCATTCCCTTGGCGAGCAGTACTTC
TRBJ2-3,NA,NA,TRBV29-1,CSVEGLVADTQYF,TGCAGCGTTGAGGGGTTGGTCGCAGATACGCAGTATTTT
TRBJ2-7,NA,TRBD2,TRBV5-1,CASSFPISGRAFSFYEQYF,TGCGCCAGCAGCTTCCCGATTAGCGGGAGGGCCTTCTCCTTCTACGAGCAGTACTTC
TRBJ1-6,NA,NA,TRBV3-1,CASSQERRTPLHF,TGTGCCAGCAGCCAAGAGCGGCGAACACCCCTCCACTTT
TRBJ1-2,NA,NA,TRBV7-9,CASSLGGAGRNYGYTF,TGTGCCAGCAGCTTAGGAGGTGCGGGGCGTAACTATGGCTACACCTTC
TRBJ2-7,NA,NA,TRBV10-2,CASSIQAYEQYF,TGCGCCAGCAGTATACAGGCCTACGAGCAGTACTTC
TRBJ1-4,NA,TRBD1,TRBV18,CASSPQLGQAINEKLFF,TGTGCCAGCTCACCCCAACTCGGACAGGCCATTAATGAAAAACTGTTTTTT
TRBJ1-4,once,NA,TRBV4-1,CASSQGTYEKLFF,TGCGCCAGCAGTCAGGGAACGTATGAAAAACTGTTTTTT
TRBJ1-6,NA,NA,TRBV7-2,CASRIRASPLHF,TGTGCCAGCAGGATAAGGGCCTCACCCCTCCACTTT